This T cell receptor beta chain originates from a study of T cells after yellow fever vaccination. In the study overall: Low-cell-number fractions underwent preparation using SMART-Seq v4 Ultra Low Input.

This clonotype appeared a few times. Germline V gives CDR1 SEHNR, CDR2 FQNEAQ (reference sequence). With 5 bases removed from V and 0 bases from J, the gap between germline ends came to 14 bases. This CDR3 has 16 residues. TCR cDNA was made by 5'RACE template switching, adding a universal primer site and UMIs. TCRdb itself ran the 5' RACE reads through MiXCR, one entry per CDR3 protein. Among 500,000 to 650,000 distinct CDR3 sequences listed, roughly an eighth were seen once. The chain combines TRBV7-9 with TRBJ2-1, with D maybe TRBD2 (6 bases). This TCR came from a man aged 30-40 years who received the YFV17D yellow fever vaccine. The material sequenced was PBMCs, taken on the day of the yellow fever booster vaccination. DNA for the CDR3: TGTGCCAGCAGCCCAGCTGCGGGGAGCTCCTACAATGAGCAGTTCTTC. Encoded protein: CASSPAAGSSYNEQFF. Complete variable domain (other parts from reference TRBV7-9 and TRBJ2-1): DTGVSQNPRHKITKRGQNVTFRCDPISEHNRLYWYRQTLGQGPEFLTYFQNEAQLEKSRLLSDRFSAERPKGSFSTLEIQRTEQGDSAMYLCASSPAAGSSYNEQFFGPGTRLTVL.